One sample yielded the 19 T cell receptor beta chains listed below, sequenced in a study of T cells in Graves' hyperthyroidism and ophthalmopathy. RNA transcripts were the template for amplifying TCR beta CDR3 regions. The HTBI primer set served for first-round RT-PCR of the TCR CDR3. MiXCR, applied by TCRdb to the multiplex PCR reads, yields one record per CDR3 protein. The table records about 290,000 distinct CDR3 sequences, about 18% of them present only once. Material for sequencing was blood. The receptors stem from a woman in her sixties with Graves' ophthalmopathy.

This clonotype was detected many times. This chain joins TRBV11-2 and TRBJ1-2, with unresolved D. The germline V and J ends were trimmed by 4 bases and 5 bases, with 23 bases remaining between them. This CDR3 has 17 residues. Germline CDR1 and CDR2: SGHAT and FQNNGV. CDR3 region: CASSSAKLAERLYGYTF. As DNA, the CDR3 is TGTGCCAGCAGCTCAGCAAAATTGGCGGAGCGGCTATATGGCTACACCTTC.

This clonotype showed up many times. The V and J genes are TRBV29-1 and TRBJ2-5, with 10 bases that match TRBD1. The CDR3 extends over 14 amino acids. Germline assignment: CDR1 SQVTM and CDR2 ANQGSEA. With 6 bases clipped from V and 2 bases from J, the junction kept 6 bases outside the gene matches. CDR3 sequence reads: CSVARTGGQETQYF. CDR3 in DNA: TGCAGCGTCGCCAGGACAGGGGGGCAAGAGACCCAGTACTTC.

There are many counts of this clonotype. DNA of the CDR3: TGCGCCAGCAAGCACACATACTCCTACGAGCAGTACTTC. Translation: CASKHTYSYEQYF. The chain has TRBV5-1 and TRBJ2-7; D gene ambiguous. Germline CDR1 and CDR2: SGHRS and YFSETQ. CDR3 size: 13 residues. Between the trimmed V and J ends, which lost 6 bases and 0 bases, there was a span of 10 bases.

This clonotype was seen a single time. The J gene is TRBJ2-3, the V gene TRBV25-1; D possibly corresponds to TRBD2 (6 bases). Germline values: CDR1 MGHDK, CDR2 SYGVNS. The CDR3 is 15 residues long. V dropped 4 bases and J dropped 3 bases, with 14 bases sitting between them. Here the CDR3 DNA reads TGTGCCAGCAGTGGGTCGCGGGGATGGACAGATACGCAGTATTTT. Translated: CASSGSRGWTDTQYF.

This clonotype has more than one count but fewer than ten. The rearrangement uses TRBV7-3 and TRBJ2-3, with D tentatively TRBD1 (5 bases). CDR3 length: 20 residues. Germline V gene lookup returns CDR1 SGHTA and CDR2 FQGTGA. Deletions cut 1 base from V and 0 bases from J, with 23 bases between. CDR3: CASSLIGATFGGSSTDTQYF. CDR3 sequence (DNA): TGTGCCAGCAGCTTAATTGGGGCGACCTTTGGCGGATCTAGCACAGATACGCAGTATTTT. The complete variable domain, with remaining parts taken from reference TRBV7-3 and TRBJ2-3, reads GAGVSQTPSNKVTEKGKYVELRCDPISGHTALYWYRQSLGQGPEFLIYFQGTGAADDSGLPNDRFFAVRPEGSVSTLKIQRTERGDSAVYLCASSLIGATFGGSSTDTQYFGPGTRLTVL.

This clonotype was counted many times. The chain joins TRBV27 to TRBJ2-7; D could derive from TRBD1 or TRBD2 (5 bases each). CDR3 length: 13 amino acids. Trimming took 6 bases from V and 3 from J, leaving 12 bases between them. The germline V gene has CDR1 MNHEY and CDR2 SMNVEV (reference sequence). The CDR3 sequence: CASRSRAGYEQYF. CDR3 coding DNA: TGTGCCAGCAGATCCAGGGCGGGCTACGAGCAGTACTTC.

This rearrangement joins TRBV4-2 to TRBJ2-2, with TRBD1 as a possible D gene (6 bases). Looked up from germline, CDR1 is LGHNA and CDR2 is YNFKEQ. The V gene lost 4 bases and the J gene lost 1 base, with 10 bases spanning the gap. The CDR3 is 15 residues long. CDR3 sequence: CASSPTGRNTGELFF. In DNA, the CDR3 is TGTGCCAGCAGCCCGACAGGAAGGAACACCGGGGAGCTGTTTTTT.

In its sample, this clonotype was seen many times. The CDR3 coding sequence is TGTGCCAGCAGTTACTCGAAGAGTTCCATGAACACTGAAGCTTTCTTT. It specifies CASSYSKSSMNTEAFF. The J gene is TRBJ1-1, the V gene TRBV6-2 or TRBV6-3; D not resolved. V was pared by 0 bases and J by 0 bases, with 11 bases between. CDR3 length: 16 residues. Per germline, CDR1 MNHEY and CDR2 SVGEGT.

In its sample, this clonotype was seen many times. The chain employs TRBV9 and TRBJ2-3, with 14 nucleotides matching TRBD2. Germline trimming cut 4 bases from V and 5 bases from J; bases unmatched to any gene: 3. This CDR3 spans 15 amino acids. Germline CDR1 SGDLS, CDR2 YYNGEE. CDR3 residues: CASSSGTSGRDTQYF. CDR3 bases: TGTGCCAGCAGCTCGGGGACTAGCGGGAGAGATACGCAGTATTTT.

In its sample, this clonotype was seen a few times. The V call is TRBV5-5, the J call TRBJ2-1, with 10 bases matching TRBD2. With 4 bases clipped from V and 7 bases from J, the junction kept 11 bases outside the gene matches. The CDR3 has 16 residues. The germline V gene encodes CDR1 SGHKS and CDR2 YYEKEE (reference sequence). In DNA form, the CDR3 reads TGTGCCAGCAGCGAAACAGGACTAGCGGCTATAAATGAGCAGTTCTTC. It yields the protein CASSETGLAAINEQFF.

This clonotype was seen many times. J is TRBJ1-1 and V is TRBV20-1; 8 positions agree with TRBD1. The V and J ends lost 2 bases and 2 bases, in that order; junction bases with no gene match: 7. CDR1 and CDR2 (germline): DFQATT, SNEGSKA (reference sequence). There are 15 residues in the CDR3. The CDR3 spells CSARPTGDENTEAFF. For the CDR3, the DNA is TGCAGTGCTAGACCGACAGGGGACGAAAACACTGAAGCTTTCTTT.

This clonotype was seen only a few times. This chain uses TRBV19 with TRBJ1-1, with TRBD1 matching over 9 bases. The germline gives CDR1 LNHDA, CDR2 SQIVND (reference sequence). V was pared by 2 bases and J by 5 bases, with 18 bases of the junction left unmatched. The CDR3 length is 19 residues. CDR3 coding DNA: TGTGCCAGTAGTATAACAAAAGTCCCGGGACAGGGTTCGAGGACTGAAGCTTTCTTT. Its protein product is CASSITKVPGQGSRTEAFF.

This clonotype has more than one count but fewer than ten. The chain carries TRBV25-1 and TRBJ2-1; 11 nucleotides align to TRBD2. CDR3 length: 14 amino acids. With 8 bases clipped from V and 5 bases from J, the junction kept 5 bases outside the gene matches. Looked up from germline, CDR1 is MGHDK and CDR2 is SYGVNS. CDR3 bases: TGTGCCAGCTCACTAGCGGGAGCCCACAATGAGCAGTTCTTC. Translated: CASSLAGAHNEQFF.

There are a few counts of this clonotype. CDR3 region: CASSLAFGGQLYEQYF. The CDR3 bases are TGCGCCAGCAGCTTGGCCTTCGGGGGCCAACTTTACGAGCAGTACTTC. The chain carries TRBV5-1 and TRBJ2-7, with D possibly called TRBD1 or TRBD2 (6 bases each). Trimming removed 0 bases from V and 4 bases from J, with 17 bases in between. This CDR3 contains 16 residues. Germline V CDR1 and CDR2: SGHRS, YFSETQ. The variable domain in full, completed from reference TRBV5-1 and TRBJ2-7, reads KAGVTQTPRYLIKTRGQQVTLSCSPISGHRSVSWYQQTPGQGLQFLFEYFSETQRNKGNFPGRFSGRQFSNSRSEMNVSTLELGDSALYLCASSLAFGGQLYEQYFGPGTRLTVT.

This clonotype has ten or more counts. This chain joins TRBV6-1 and TRBJ2-6, with a possible D match to TRBD1 (5 bases). CDR1 MNHNS and CDR2 SASEGT come from the germline V gene. The CDR3 runs to 15 residues. Trimming took off 5 bases at V and 4 bases at J, with 12 bases between the two ends. The CDR3 is CASSFDRFGANVLTF. In DNA form, the CDR3 reads TGTGCCAGCAGTTTTGACAGATTCGGGGCCAACGTCCTGACTTTC.

The chain is built from TRBV18 and TRBJ2-2; TRBD1 aligns across 10 bases. V lost 2 bases to trimming and J lost 4 bases; unmatched junction nucleotides: 7. In germline, CDR1 is KGHSH, CDR2 LQKENI. This CDR3 is built from 17 residues. In DNA, the CDR3 is TGTGCCAGCTCACCAACCCCGGGACAGGGGAGCACCGGGGAGCTGTTTTTT. Protein sequence: CASSPTPGQGSTGELFF.

The sample holds many counts of this clonotype. The V and J genes are TRBV11-2 and TRBJ2-5; D tentatively fits TRBD1 or TRBD2 (5 bases each). The V and J ends lost 4 bases and 5 bases respectively, with 26 bases between them. Germline assignment: CDR1 SGHAT and CDR2 FQNNGV. CDR3 length: 18 amino acids. In DNA form, the CDR3 reads TGTGCCAGCAGCTCACCCCGGGGTTCAGTGAAGAAGGGGGAGACCCAGTACTTC. Protein: CASSSPRGSVKKGETQYF.

This clonotype was counted only a few times. The chain has TRBV3-1 and TRBJ2-3; D is possibly TRBD2 (6 bases). The V gene lost 5 bases and the J gene lost 8 bases, with 17 bases spanning the gap. This CDR3 is 14 amino acids long. Germline CDR1 is LGHDT and CDR2 is YNNKEL (reference sequence). The CDR3 sequence is CASSGGTGASTQYF. As DNA, the CDR3 is TGTGCCAGCAGCGGAGGAACGGGAGCCAGTACGCAGTATTTT.

This clonotype showed up many times. The V gene is TRBV29-1, the J gene TRBJ2-5; D perhaps matches TRBD1 (6 bases). The CDR3 has 13 amino acids. CDR1 SQVTM and CDR2 ANQGSEA come from the germline V gene. V was cut by 5 bases and J by 2 bases, with 12 bases left in between. CDR3 sequence: CSVRTEPQETQYF. CDR3 nucleotide sequence: TGCAGCGTTCGGACAGAACCACAAGAGACCCAGTACTTC.